The present TCR beta chain was sequenced within a study of cytomegalovirus exposure and HLA in healthy donors. Study as a whole: Most donors, about 82% of 398 genotyped, fell in the Caucasian-associated ancestry cluster.

The germline V gene has CDR1 LNHNV and CDR2 YYDKDF (reference sequence). Trimming stripped 1 base from V and 3 bases from J, with 13 bases between. The CDR3 has 16 residues. PCR used 60 Vbeta primers and 13 Jbeta primers. Profiled with immunoSEQ multiplex PCR; TCRdb holds only in-frame clones, not every one. The sample yields under 150,000 clones, around three quarters seen once. General observations from the study: In terms of immune exposure information, only CMV serostatus was available.

Comment on this clone: As yet, its antigen is unknown.

The sequence was obtained from a man aged 35 to 55 in good health and CMV-seronegative. Input material: PBMCs. The chain employs TRBV15 and TRBJ2-1; D ambiguous. The CDR3 DNA reads TGTGCCACCAGCAGAGCCCCATCACAGAGCTACAATGAGCAGTTCTTC. Protein product: CATSRAPSQSYNEQFF. Based on the CDR3 plus reference TRBV15 and TRBJ2-1, the full variable domain is DAMVIQNPRYQVTQFGKPVTLSCSQTLNHNVMYWYQQKSSQAPKLLFHYYDKDFNNEADTPDNFQSRRPNTSFCFLDIRSPGLGDTAMYLCATSRAPSQSYNEQFFGPGTRLTVL.